This TCR beta chain was sequenced for a study of immune cell composition in non-small cell lung cancer. Germline lookup yields CDR1 SGHAT and CDR2 FQNNGV. The CDR3 contains 13 residues. The ends were cut back, 5 bases at V and 7 bases at J, with 12 bases in the middle. DNA was extracted from unsorted cell suspensions stored frozen. Sequencing was performed with immunoSEQ multiplex PCR; in TCRdb, only in-frame clones are kept and a portion is missing. The sample has 13,000 to 15,000 clones; about 70% are singletons. The table lists this clone with a few counts. The chain couples TRBV11-2 to TRBJ1-5; a possible D gene is TRBD1 (5 bases). This clonotype was sampled from a human donor with non-small cell lung cancer. Sequenced: lung tumor tissue. In nucleotides, the CDR3 is TGTGCCAGCAGCCTAGGTTGGGGCCAGCCCCAGCATTTT. This encodes CASSLGWGQPQHF.